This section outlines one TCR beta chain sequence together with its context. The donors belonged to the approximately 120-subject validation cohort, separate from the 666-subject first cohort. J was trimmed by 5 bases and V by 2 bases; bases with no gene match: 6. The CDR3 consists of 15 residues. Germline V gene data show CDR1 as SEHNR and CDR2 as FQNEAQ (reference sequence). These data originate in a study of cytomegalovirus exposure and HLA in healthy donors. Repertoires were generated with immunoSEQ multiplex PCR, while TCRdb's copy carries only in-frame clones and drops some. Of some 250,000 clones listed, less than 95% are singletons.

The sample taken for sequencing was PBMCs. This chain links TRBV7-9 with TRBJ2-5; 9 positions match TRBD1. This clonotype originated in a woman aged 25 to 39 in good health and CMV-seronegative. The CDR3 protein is CASSLRTGGRETQYF. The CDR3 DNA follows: TGTGCCAGCAGCTTACGTACAGGGGGCCGGGAGACCCAGTACTTC. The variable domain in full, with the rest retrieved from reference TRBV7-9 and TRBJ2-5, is DTGVSQNPRHKITKRGQNVTFRCDPISEHNRLYWYRQTLGQGPEFLTYFQNEAQLEKSRLLSDRFSAERPKGSFSTLEIQRTEQGDSAMYLCASSLRTGGRETQYFGPGTRLLVL.